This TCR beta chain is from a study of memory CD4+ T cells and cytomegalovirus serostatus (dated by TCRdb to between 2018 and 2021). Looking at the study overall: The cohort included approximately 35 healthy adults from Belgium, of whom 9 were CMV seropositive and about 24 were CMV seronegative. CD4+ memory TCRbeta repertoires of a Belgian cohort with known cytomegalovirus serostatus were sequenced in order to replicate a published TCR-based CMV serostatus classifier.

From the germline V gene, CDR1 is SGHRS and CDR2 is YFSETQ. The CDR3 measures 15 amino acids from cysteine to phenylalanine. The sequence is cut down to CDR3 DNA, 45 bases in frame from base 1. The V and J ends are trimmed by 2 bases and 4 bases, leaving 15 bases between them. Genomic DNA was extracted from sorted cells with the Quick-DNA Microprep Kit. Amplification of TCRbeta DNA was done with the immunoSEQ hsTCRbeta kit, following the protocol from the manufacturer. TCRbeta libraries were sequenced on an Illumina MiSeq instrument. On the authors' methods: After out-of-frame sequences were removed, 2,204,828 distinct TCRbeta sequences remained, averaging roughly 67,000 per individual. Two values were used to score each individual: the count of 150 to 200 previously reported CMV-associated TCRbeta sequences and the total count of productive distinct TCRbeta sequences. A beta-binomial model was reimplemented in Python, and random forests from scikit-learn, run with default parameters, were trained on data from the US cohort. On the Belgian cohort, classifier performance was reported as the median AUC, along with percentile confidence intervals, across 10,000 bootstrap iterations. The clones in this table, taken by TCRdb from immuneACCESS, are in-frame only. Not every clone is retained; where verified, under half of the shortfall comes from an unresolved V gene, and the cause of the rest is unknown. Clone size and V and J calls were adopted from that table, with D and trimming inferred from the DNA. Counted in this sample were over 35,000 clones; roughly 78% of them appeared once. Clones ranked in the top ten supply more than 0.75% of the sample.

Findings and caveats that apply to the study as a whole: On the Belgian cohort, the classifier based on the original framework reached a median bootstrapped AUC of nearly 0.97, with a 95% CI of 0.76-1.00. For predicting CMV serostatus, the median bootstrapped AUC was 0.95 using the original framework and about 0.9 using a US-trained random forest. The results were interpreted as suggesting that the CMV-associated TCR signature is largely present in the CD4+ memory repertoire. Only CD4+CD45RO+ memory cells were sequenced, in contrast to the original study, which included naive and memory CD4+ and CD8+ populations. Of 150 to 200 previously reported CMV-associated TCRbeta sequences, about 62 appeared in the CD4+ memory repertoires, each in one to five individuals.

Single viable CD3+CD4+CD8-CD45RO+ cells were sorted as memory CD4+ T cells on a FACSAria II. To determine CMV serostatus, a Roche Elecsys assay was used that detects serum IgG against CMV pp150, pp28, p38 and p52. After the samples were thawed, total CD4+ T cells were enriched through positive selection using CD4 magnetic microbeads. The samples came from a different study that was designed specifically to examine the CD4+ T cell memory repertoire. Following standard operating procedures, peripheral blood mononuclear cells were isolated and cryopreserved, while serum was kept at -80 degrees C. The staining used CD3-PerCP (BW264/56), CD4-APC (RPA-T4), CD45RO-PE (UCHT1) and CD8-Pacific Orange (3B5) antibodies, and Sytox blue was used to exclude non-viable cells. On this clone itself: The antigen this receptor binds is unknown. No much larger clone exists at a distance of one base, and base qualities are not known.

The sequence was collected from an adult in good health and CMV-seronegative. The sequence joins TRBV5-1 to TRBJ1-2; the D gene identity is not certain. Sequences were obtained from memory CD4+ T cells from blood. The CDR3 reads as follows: CASSFSEGASYGYTF. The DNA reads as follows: TGCGCCAGCAGCTTCAGTGAGGGAGCTAGCTATGGCTACACCTTC.